These T cell receptor beta chains were read from a single sample in a study of blood T cell dynamics during melanoma immunotherapy. Using immunoSEQ multiplex PCR, the repertoire was profiled, and TCRdb retains in-frame clones only, with some absent. Of roughly 10,000 clones in the sample, 84% were seen once. Source: blood, taken from a patient treated with checkpoint blockade. The source is a human donor with melanoma. Both conserved end residues are trimmed from each CDR3. Clone size is stated in some rows and not others, as once, few, many or a class when expanded.

v_gene: TRBV19
j_gene: TRBJ2-1
abundance: -
CDR3aa: ASSTGQGSRGFNEQF

v_gene: TRBV5-4
j_gene: TRBJ1-5
abundance: few
CDR3aa: AITRGHQPQH

v_gene: TRBV6-1
j_gene: TRBJ2-7
abundance: -
CDR3aa: ASSETGDGSYEQY

v_gene: TRBV6-6
j_gene: TRBJ1-2
abundance: -
CDR3aa: ASTLTAKAVYGYT

v_gene: TRBV19
j_gene: TRBJ1-5
abundance: -
CDR3aa: ASRTGQGRVQPQH

v_gene: TRBV15
j_gene: TRBJ2-7
abundance: -
CDR3aa: ATSGGGRQGTLD

v_gene: TRBV4-3
j_gene: TRBJ2-7
abundance: -
CDR3aa: ASSQDVGQGSYYEQY

v_gene: TRBV7-2
j_gene: TRBJ2-7
abundance: -
CDR3aa: ASSLTTVRSYEQY

v_gene: TRBV21-1
j_gene: TRBJ2-1
abundance: -
CDR3aa: ASSARGVVGKNEQF

v_gene: TRBV6-6
j_gene: TRBJ1-2
abundance: -
CDR3aa: ASSQTANYGYT

v_gene: TRBV7-2
j_gene: TRBJ1-1
abundance: -
CDR3aa: ASSSLAGSEAF

v_gene: TRBV4-1
j_gene: TRBJ1-2
abundance: -
CDR3aa: ASSQDEGRGVLNYGYT

v_gene: TRBV5-1
j_gene: TRBJ2-2
abundance: few
CDR3aa: ASSQGWGRTGELF

v_gene: TRBV9
j_gene: TRBJ2-3
abundance: -
CDR3aa: ASSPRGGGTDTQY

v_gene: TRBV20-1
j_gene: TRBJ2-1
abundance: -
CDR3aa: SARERGVGF

v_gene: TRBV6-5
j_gene: TRBJ2-7
abundance: once
CDR3aa: ASSLAGVEYEQY

v_gene: TRBV2
j_gene: TRBJ2-5
abundance: -
CDR3aa: ASSGALLETQY

v_gene: TRBV28
j_gene: TRBJ1-2
abundance: -
CDR3aa: ASSPAWGYT

v_gene: TRBV5-5
j_gene: TRBJ2-3
abundance: -
CDR3aa: ASSSHRGSDTQY

v_gene: TRBV7-8
j_gene: TRBJ1-2
abundance: -
CDR3aa: ASSSSQGGLYGYT

v_gene: TRBV12-5
j_gene: TRBJ1-4
abundance: -
CDR3aa: ASGPDGTPTNEKLF

v_gene: TRBV28
j_gene: TRBJ1-6
abundance: -
CDR3aa: ASSSGPGLYNSPLH

v_gene: TRBV6-1
j_gene: TRBJ1-2
abundance: -
CDR3aa: ASSLQGARYGYT

v_gene: TRBV19
j_gene: TRBJ1-2
abundance: -
CDR3aa: ASSIRGPKTFGYGYT

v_gene: TRBV7-2
j_gene: TRBJ1-2
abundance: -
CDR3aa: ASSSRGGQGKSYT

v_gene: TRBV5-6
j_gene: TRBJ2-3
abundance: -
CDR3aa: ASSFKASFTDTQY

v_gene: TRBV6-8
j_gene: TRBJ2-3
abundance: -
CDR3aa: ASSPWDGGPTDTQY

v_gene: TRBV19
j_gene: TRBJ1-1
abundance: -
CDR3aa: ASSVQDGYGTEAF

v_gene: TRBV19
j_gene: TRBJ1-1
abundance: -
CDR3aa: ASSIGTGEGTEAF

v_gene: TRBV6-1
j_gene: TRBJ2-5
abundance: -
CDR3aa: AIRETEETQY

v_gene: TRBV7-9
j_gene: TRBJ1-1
abundance: -
CDR3aa: ASSLQQSEAF

v_gene: TRBV5-6
j_gene: TRBJ1-2
abundance: -
CDR3aa: ASSIGRGYT

v_gene: TRBV2
j_gene: TRBJ1-3
abundance: -
CDR3aa: ASGSGGLASGNTIY

v_gene: TRBV4-1
j_gene: TRBJ1-2
abundance: few
CDR3aa: ASSLTGLYGYT

v_gene: TRBV10-3
j_gene: TRBJ2-3
abundance: -
CDR3aa: AINPVGGASDTQY

v_gene: TRBV28
j_gene: TRBJ1-5
abundance: -
CDR3aa: ASTLAGRNQPQH

v_gene: TRBV7-2
j_gene: TRBJ2-7
abundance: -
CDR3aa: ASSSVPTGNVYEQY

v_gene: TRBV5-6
j_gene: TRBJ2-3
abundance: -
CDR3aa: ASSLGPPREDTQY

v_gene: TRBV7-3
j_gene: TRBJ2-1
abundance: -
CDR3aa: ASSLDGGGNEQF

v_gene: TRBV5-8
j_gene: -
abundance: -
CDR3aa: ASSSRTGPSSYEQY

v_gene: TRBV5-1
j_gene: TRBJ1-5
abundance: -
CDR3aa: ASSLQGNQPQH

v_gene: TRBV4-1
j_gene: TRBJ2-4
abundance: -
CDR3aa: ASSPGLAGGRTKNIQY

v_gene: TRBV11-3
j_gene: TRBJ2-2
abundance: -
CDR3aa: ASSLDRGSGELF

v_gene: TRBV6-5
j_gene: TRBJ2-7
abundance: -
CDR3aa: ASSYESGGNEQY

v_gene: TRBV9
j_gene: TRBJ2-6
abundance: -
CDR3aa: ASSATGAGANVLT

v_gene: TRBV2
j_gene: TRBJ2-4
abundance: -
CDR3aa: ASSEGLATNIQY

v_gene: TRBV19
j_gene: TRBJ2-2
abundance: -
CDR3aa: ASSFLAGGLNTGELF

v_gene: TRBV27
j_gene: TRBJ2-3
abundance: -
CDR3aa: ASSPGQLFTHDTDTQY

v_gene: TRBV7-2
j_gene: TRBJ2-2
abundance: -
CDR3aa: ASSLAGINTGELF

v_gene: TRBV4-3
j_gene: TRBJ2-7
abundance: -
CDR3aa: ASSPTGGGREQY

v_gene: TRBV6-1
j_gene: TRBJ2-3
abundance: -
CDR3aa: ASGRTGGGTDTQY

v_gene: TRBV9
j_gene: TRBJ2-7
abundance: -
CDR3aa: ASSPAGTSGGLSSYEQY

v_gene: TRBV7-2
j_gene: TRBJ2-7
abundance: once
CDR3aa: ASSLQFEQY

v_gene: TRBV14
j_gene: TRBJ2-7
abundance: -
CDR3aa: ASSSLLAGSYEQY

v_gene: TRBV6-4
j_gene: TRBJ2-5
abundance: -
CDR3aa: ASSDHRRETQY

v_gene: TRBV7-9
j_gene: TRBJ2-3
abundance: -
CDR3aa: ASSLGLAGARTDTQY

v_gene: TRBV5-1
j_gene: TRBJ2-5
abundance: -
CDR3aa: ASSLRRGEETQY

v_gene: TRBV4-1
j_gene: TRBJ2-1
abundance: -
CDR3aa: ASSPHSSGGYNEQF

v_gene: TRBV6-4
j_gene: TRBJ2-3
abundance: -
CDR3aa: ASSVAGGTDTQY